The 23 T cell receptor beta chains below come from one sample, sequenced in a study of CD8 T cells in cerebrospinal fluid in Alzheimer's disease. Reanalyzing the 10x single-cell sequencing reads, TCRdb keeps one entry per CDR3 protein, without DNA. The sample yields about 1,400 distinct CDR3 sequences, of which the top ten take up about 10%. Sequenced material: cerebrospinal fluid. Source of these receptors: a human donor with mild cognitive impairment.

This clonotype is identified as large (0.1 to 1%) from frequency. V usage is TRBV5-1 and J usage is TRBJ2-1; TCRdb's D call, TRBD1, is unchecked because there is no DNA. Per the germline V gene, CDR1 is SGHRS and CDR2 is YFSETQ. This CDR3 is built from 13 residues. The CDR3 protein is CASSFGGTDEQFF.

Its frequency marks this clonotype as medium-sized (0.01 to 0.1%). CDR3: CASNPRGQGLGSNQPQHF. The chain couples TRBV19 to TRBJ1-5; TCRdb lists TRBD1, though no DNA is available to test this call. The CDR3 spans 18 residues. Germline lookup yields CDR1 LNHDA and CDR2 SQIVND (reference sequence).

The CDR3 spells CASSLAGISYNEQFF. The V call is TRBV7-2, the J call TRBJ2-1. In germline, CDR1 is SGHTA, CDR2 FQGNSA. The CDR3 is 15 residues long.

By frequency, this clonotype is large (0.1 to 1%). The rearrangement uses TRBV4-3 and TRBJ1-1. The CDR3 totals 12 residues. CDR1 is LGHNA, CDR2 YSLEER, per germline. The CDR3: CASSRVAGEAFF.

CDR3 residues: CATSRDVGTGELFF. The rearrangement uses TRBV15 and TRBJ2-2. The CDR3 length is 14 residues. Germline assignment: CDR1 LNHNV and CDR2 YYDKDF (reference sequence). The full variable domain, rest sourced from reference TRBV15 and TRBJ2-2, is DAMVIQNPRYQVTQFGKPVTLSCSQTLNHNVMYWYQQKSSQAPKLLFHYYDKDFNNEADTPDNFQSRRPNTSFCFLDIRSPGLGDTAMYLCATSRDVGTGELFFGEGSRLTVL.

This clonotype is medium-sized by frequency. V usage is TRBV5-1 and J usage is TRBJ1-3. From germline, CDR1 is SGHRS and CDR2 YFSETQ. CDR3 size: 15 residues. The CDR3 is CASSTEGNSGNTIYF.

Its frequency marks this clonotype as medium-sized. CDR3: CASSQDLTSGGADTQYF. The chain couples TRBV4-3 to TRBJ2-3; TCRdb calls TRBD2, which cannot be checked without DNA. Germline CDR1 is LGHNA and CDR2 is YSLEER. This CDR3 region has 17 residues.

Its frequency marks this clonotype as large. V usage is TRBV4-3 and J usage is TRBJ1-1; TCRdb selects TRBD1, and the lack of DNA leaves this call unchecked. The CDR3 is 15 amino acids. Germline V gene data show CDR1 as LGHNA and CDR2 as YSLEER. The CDR3 sequence is CASSQERGRVTEAFF.

The gene calls are TRBV6-1 and TRBJ1-4; TCRdb picks TRBD1, but there is no DNA to check that call. In germline, CDR1 is MNHNS, CDR2 SASEGT. CDR3 length: 15 residues. The CDR3 here is CASSRPGTGKEKLFF.

According to its frequency, this clonotype is medium-sized. V usage is TRBV10-3 and J usage is TRBJ2-3; the D call from TCRdb, TRBD1, cannot be confirmed without DNA. Per germline, CDR1 ENHRY and CDR2 SYGVKD. The CDR3 covers 14 residues. The CDR3 spells CAIRRTEGTDTQYF.

This clonotype is classed as medium-sized by frequency. This chain connects TRBV15 to TRBJ2-7; checking the TCRdb D call of TRBD1 is not possible without DNA. CDR3 length equals 15 residues. Germline CDR1 reads LNHNV; CDR2 reads YYDKDF (reference sequence). The CDR3 here is CATSAGAGGAYEQYF.

This clonotype shows up as medium-sized by frequency. V is TRBV7-9 and J is TRBJ1-4; the D call of TRBD1 rests on TCRdb alone, since no DNA is present to check it. There are 12 residues in the CDR3. The germline V gene encodes CDR1 SEHNR and CDR2 FQNEAQ (reference sequence). The CDR3 is CASSLGGQILFF.

This clonotype is medium-sized by frequency. The chain couples TRBV5-6 to TRBJ2-1; TCRdb designates TRBD1, a call that cannot be tested without DNA. Per the germline V gene, CDR1 is SGHDT and CDR2 is YYEEEE. CDR3 length: 16 amino acids. The chain's CDR3 is CASSRAGGGSYNEQFF. Looking up the rest from reference TRBV5-6 and TRBJ2-1 gives the full variable domain: DAGVTQSPTHLIKTRGQQVTLRCSPKSGHDTVSWYQQALGQGPQFIFQYYEEEERQRGNFPDRFSGHQFPNYSSELNVNALLLGDSALYLCASSRAGGGSYNEQFFGPGTRLTVL.

This clonotype is medium-sized (0.01 to 0.1%) by frequency. The V call is TRBV28, the J call TRBJ2-1; TCRdb names TRBD2, which stays unverified in the absence of DNA. Germline V gene data show CDR1 as MDHEN and CDR2 as SYDVKM. The CDR3 contains 18 residues. The CDR3 sequence: CASSHRTSGGAGYNEQFF.

According to its frequency, this clonotype is large. The V call is TRBV18, the J call TRBJ1-5; the D gene TCRdb calls, TRBD1, cannot be checked with no DNA. From germline, CDR1 is KGHSH and CDR2 LQKENI. The CDR3 is 18 amino acids. This CDR3 is CASSPNGTGSFSNQPQHF. Together with reference TRBV18 and TRBJ1-5, the CDR3 gives the full variable domain: NAGVMQNPRHLVRRRGQEARLRCSPMKGHSHVYWYRQLPEEGLKFMVYLQKENIIDESGMPKERFSAEFPKEGPSILRIQQVVRGDSAAYFCASSPNGTGSFSNQPQHFGDGTRLSIL.

The V call is TRBV9, the J call TRBJ1-1. There are 15 residues in the CDR3. Germline-derived CDR1 and CDR2 are SGDLS and YYNGEE. The CDR3 spells CASSVDQVVNTEAFF.

This clonotype is medium-sized by frequency. V usage is TRBV6-1 and J usage is TRBJ1-2. Germline V lookup: CDR1 MNHNS, CDR2 SASEGT. The CDR3 loop spans 13 amino acids. The CDR3: CASSEQINYGYTF.

By frequency, this clonotype registers medium-sized. The J gene is TRBJ2-7, the V gene TRBV19. CDR1 and CDR2 from the germline V gene are LNHDA and SQIVND (reference sequence). The CDR3 has 13 residues. CDR3 residues: CASSSQTRYEQYF.

This clonotype ranks as medium-sized in terms of frequency. This chain uses TRBV29-1 with TRBJ1-1. The CDR3 extends over 14 amino acids. From germline, CDR1 is SQVTM and CDR2 ANQGSEA. CDR3 residues: CSVEAGRWSAEAFF.

Frequency places this clonotype as large. The chain couples TRBV11-2 to TRBJ1-6. The CDR3 runs 13 residues. CDR1 is SGHAT and CDR2 is FQNNGV in the germline V gene. CDR3 amino acids: CASSLDQGSPLHF.

Measured by frequency, this clonotype is medium-sized (0.01 to 0.1%). The chain carries TRBV29-1 and TRBJ2-3; the D call from TCRdb, TRBD1, cannot be confirmed without DNA. From germline, CDR1 is SQVTM and CDR2 ANQGSEA. This CDR3 comprises 12 residues. The CDR3 region is CSAGQGTDTQYF.

This clonotype registers large by frequency. CDR3 in amino acids: CASSRDLGQYNEQFF. This chain connects TRBV14 to TRBJ2-1. CDR3 length: 15 amino acids. Germline V gives CDR1 SGHDN, CDR2 FVKESK.

By frequency, this clonotype is large. The chain combines TRBV6-1 with TRBJ1-1; TCRdb returns TRBD1, unconfirmable since there is no DNA. CDR1 and CDR2 (germline): MNHNS, SASEGT. The length of the CDR3 is 13 residues. CDR3 in amino acids: CASSVNRDTEAFF.